This T cell receptor beta chain was captured by sequencing in a study of PD-1 blockade in mismatch repair-deficient tumors (dated by TCRdb to about 2017). Describing the broader study: Between late 2013 and September 2016, the trial enrolled approximately 90 consecutive patients with eleven to twelve types of mismatch repair-deficient cancer, all of whom had received prior treatment and were progressing. Tumor-associated T cell clones in the peripheral blood of patients responding to PD-1 blockade were tracked using deep sequencing of TCR CDR3 regions. The research as a whole found: Tumor-resident clones, often undetectable in blood before treatment, expanded rapidly after pembrolizumab and then contracted, generally before radiologic responses. Of about seven peptides, three triggered clonal expansion, producing around 140 unique blood TCRs, of which about seven were also present in tumor, and every positive peptide came from a frameshift mutation.

This clone was counted between two and nine times. The specificity of this receptor is unknown. No much larger clone is present one base from it, and per-base qualities are unavailable. Reading the label with the study, this specimen's time point is: 10-day in vitro stimulation with candidate neoantigen peptide 6. For every enrolled patient, mismatch repair deficiency was confirmed by either polymerase chain reaction or immunohistochemistry. TCR sequencing was performed for three patients who responded to pembrolizumab therapy. About 7 ELISpot-reactive candidate neoantigen peptides were each used in an approximately eleven-day in vitro stimulation before TCR sequencing. As the baseline for calculating clone fold-changes, a control culture with no peptide was run in an identical way. The phase II trial prospectively tested pembrolizumab PD-1 blockade in advanced mismatch repair-deficient cancers regardless of tissue of origin.

The library was obtained by the immunoSEQ multiplex PCR assay. The authors' pipeline ran thus. Clones were defined as neoantigen-specific by significant expansion to the relevant peptide and no significant expansion to any other tested peptide. In TCRdb, the immuneACCESS table is reduced to in-frame sequences with V and J assigned. These tables do not hold every clone; where another copy was compared, an unresolved V gene accounts for under half, and the others remain unexplained. V, J and clone size derive from that table, while D and trimming were established from the DNA sequence. The sample data list about 14,000 clones, and about 88% of these were observed just once. The leading ten clones occupy less than 5% of the sample. Sequenced material: cells cultured in vitro, taken from a patient treated with pembrolizumab. The source is an adult with mismatch repair-deficient cancer.

The encoded CDR3 is CSAESTGFGADTQYF. The nucleotide sequence reads as follows: TGCAGCGCCGAATCGACAGGGTTCGGGGCGGATACGCAGTATTTT. The V and J segments used are TRBV29-1 and TRBJ2-3; 7 nucleotides in the junction match TRBD1. Germline trimming amounts to 7 bases on V and 6 bases on J, with 16 as the count of junction bases outside the gene matches. According to the germline V gene, CDR1 reads SQVTM and CDR2 reads ANQGSEA. CDR3 length: 15 amino acids, cysteine to phenylalanine. The only DNA kept is the CDR3, 45 bases in frame from the first base.